Here is one TCR beta chain with its context. The target antigen is unknown. Reverse transcription of 0.5 to 1 ug RNA was performed with random hexamers. TCRdb re-called the immunoSEQ multiplex PCR reads through MiXCR, storing one row per CDR3 protein. Here the sample spans around 230,000 distinct CDR3 sequences, 90% to 96% being singletons. With 5 bases removed from V and 3 bases from J, the gap between germline ends came to 8 bases. Germline assignment: CDR1 SQVTM and CDR2 ANQGSEA. The CDR3 has 11 amino acids. This specimen comes from a study of CD8 T cells in Susac syndrome. Across the whole study: When their blood was taken, the Susac syndrome patients had either not yet had any therapy, were taking corticosteroids, or were taking intravenous immunoglobulin alone.

The patients with Susac syndrome satisfied recently defined diagnostic criteria for either definite or probable disease. TEMRA cells were enriched by FACS, and CD4+ and CD8+ T cells were negatively isolated. Whole-study findings and limits: It was acknowledged in the study that its TCR sequencing and HLA analysis involved a relatively small number of individuals.

The J gene is TRBJ2-7, the V gene TRBV29-1, with D unresolved. What was sequenced was CD4+ T cells from PBMCs. This sequence was found in a human donor with Susac syndrome. The CDR3 DNA follows: TGCAGCGTTCGTTACGGCTACGAGCAGTACTTC. It specifies CSVRYGYEQYF.